This T cell receptor (beta chain) was sequenced during a study of T cell repertoires in cytomegalovirus infection. Turning to the study itself: Researchers turned to recently identified HLA-C-restricted CMV epitopes as well as well-studied HLA-B-restricted ones. Indications of both CMV infection and matching HLA type were provided by public TCR beta signatures. Whole-study results and caveats: HLA-C-restricted CMV clonotypes gave the most frequent clonotype in two of eight donors.

TCRdb called the reads again in MiXCR, with one record for every CDR3 protein. This repertoire shows 570,000 or so distinct CDR3 sequences, around two fifths found once; its top ten account for 48%. As regards this clonotype: Antigen unknown.

The specimen comprised cultured PBMCs, sampled from culture after CMV antigen stimulation. This clonotype was sampled from a human donor in good health (CMV status not recorded). Some clones in this sample may be carry-over from other donors' samples.

CDR3 loop: CASSLEGGTGYEQYF. DNA for the CDR3: TGTGCCAGCAGCTTAGAGGGGGGTACGGGTTACGAGCAGTACTTC. The J gene is TRBJ2-7, the V gene TRBV7-8, with D perhaps matching TRBD1 or TRBD2 (6 bases each). The germline CDR1 and CDR2 sequences are SGHVS and FQNEAQ. Trimming took 1 base from V and 4 from J, leaving 14 bases between them. This CDR3 has 15 amino acids.